The rows below give T cell receptor beta chains drawn from one sample of a study of technical replicates of blood from several donors. Method: immunoSEQ multiplex PCR; TCRdb's copy keeps in-frame clones and lacks some. The table records some 91,000 clones, roughly 95% of them present only once. Source material: T cells isolated from PBMCs. The origin of the receptors is a human donor in good health. Both conserved end residues are part of each CDR3. D genes are given only for firm matches.

len: 15; j_gene: TRBJ2-2; v_gene: TRBV5-6; d_gene: -; CDR3aa: CASSPFGGGTGELFF; CDR3nt: TGTGCCAGCAGCCCATTCGGGGGAGGCACCGGGGAGCTGTTTTTT
len: 17; j_gene: TRBJ1-4; v_gene: TRBV19; d_gene: -; CDR3aa: CASSPGYQFPTNEKLFF; CDR3nt: TGTGCCAGTAGTCCGGGTTACCAGTTTCCAACTAATGAAAAACTGTTTTTT
len: 16; j_gene: TRBJ2-3; v_gene: TRBV2; d_gene: TRBD2; CDR3aa: CASSGGLAGGLDTQYF; CDR3nt: TGTGCCAGCAGTGGGGGACTAGCGGGGGGGCTAGATACGCAGTATTTT
len: 15; j_gene: TRBJ2-7; v_gene: TRBV7-2; d_gene: TRBD1; CDR3aa: CASSLVARGYDEQYF; CDR3nt: TGTGCCAGCAGCTTGGTTGCCAGGGGGTATGACGAGCAGTACTTC
len: 14; j_gene: TRBJ2-7; v_gene: TRBV27; d_gene: TRBD2; CDR3aa: CASSLRGSDYEQYF; CDR3nt: TGTGCCAGCAGTTTGCGGGGGAGTGACTACGAGCAGTACTTC
len: 15; j_gene: TRBJ2-2; v_gene: TRBV19; d_gene: -; CDR3aa: CASSMLALGAGELFF; CDR3nt: TGTGCCAGTAGTATGCTAGCCCTCGGGGCCGGGGAGCTGTTTTTT
len: 18; j_gene: TRBJ2-2; v_gene: TRBV18; d_gene: TRBD1; CDR3aa: CASSPLTPGQPNTGELFF; CDR3nt: TGTGCCAGCTCACCTCTGACACCGGGACAGCCGAACACCGGGGAGCTGTTTTTT
len: 17; j_gene: TRBJ2-3; v_gene: TRBV5-6; d_gene: TRBD2; CDR3aa: CASSPREDLGRTDTQYF; CDR3nt: TGTGCCAGCAGCCCCCGGGAGGACCTTGGGAGGACAGATACGCAGTATTTT
len: 22; j_gene: TRBJ1-6; v_gene: TRBV5-1; d_gene: TRBD1; CDR3aa: CASSLELYVGQGRRRGLSPLHF; CDR3nt: TGCGCCAGCAGCTTGGAGTTATACGTGGGACAGGGAAGGAGGAGGGGTCTTTCACCCCTCCACTTT
len: 15; j_gene: TRBJ2-1; v_gene: TRBV5-1; d_gene: TRBD2; CDR3aa: CASSFLAGGGNEQFF; CDR3nt: TGCGCCAGCAGCTTTCTAGCGGGAGGTGGTAATGAGCAGTTCTTC
len: 15; j_gene: TRBJ2-2; v_gene: TRBV5-4; d_gene: -; CDR3aa: CASSLEGVAHGELFF; CDR3nt: TGTGCCAGCAGCTTGGAGGGAGTAGCGCACGGGGAGCTGTTTTTT
len: 12; j_gene: TRBJ1-6; v_gene: TRBV30; d_gene: -; CDR3aa: CAWSVRNSPLHF; CDR3nt: TGTGCCTGGAGTGTACGGAATTCACCCCTCCACTTT
len: 15; j_gene: TRBJ2-2; v_gene: TRBV9; d_gene: -; CDR3aa: CASSVASSNTGELFF; CDR3nt: TGTGCCAGCAGCGTAGCTTCCTCGAACACCGGGGAGCTGTTTTTT
len: 14; j_gene: TRBJ1-1; v_gene: TRBV2; d_gene: -; CDR3aa: CASTSPDRNTEAFF; CDR3nt: TGTGCCAGCACCTCACCGGACAGGAACACTGAAGCTTTCTTT